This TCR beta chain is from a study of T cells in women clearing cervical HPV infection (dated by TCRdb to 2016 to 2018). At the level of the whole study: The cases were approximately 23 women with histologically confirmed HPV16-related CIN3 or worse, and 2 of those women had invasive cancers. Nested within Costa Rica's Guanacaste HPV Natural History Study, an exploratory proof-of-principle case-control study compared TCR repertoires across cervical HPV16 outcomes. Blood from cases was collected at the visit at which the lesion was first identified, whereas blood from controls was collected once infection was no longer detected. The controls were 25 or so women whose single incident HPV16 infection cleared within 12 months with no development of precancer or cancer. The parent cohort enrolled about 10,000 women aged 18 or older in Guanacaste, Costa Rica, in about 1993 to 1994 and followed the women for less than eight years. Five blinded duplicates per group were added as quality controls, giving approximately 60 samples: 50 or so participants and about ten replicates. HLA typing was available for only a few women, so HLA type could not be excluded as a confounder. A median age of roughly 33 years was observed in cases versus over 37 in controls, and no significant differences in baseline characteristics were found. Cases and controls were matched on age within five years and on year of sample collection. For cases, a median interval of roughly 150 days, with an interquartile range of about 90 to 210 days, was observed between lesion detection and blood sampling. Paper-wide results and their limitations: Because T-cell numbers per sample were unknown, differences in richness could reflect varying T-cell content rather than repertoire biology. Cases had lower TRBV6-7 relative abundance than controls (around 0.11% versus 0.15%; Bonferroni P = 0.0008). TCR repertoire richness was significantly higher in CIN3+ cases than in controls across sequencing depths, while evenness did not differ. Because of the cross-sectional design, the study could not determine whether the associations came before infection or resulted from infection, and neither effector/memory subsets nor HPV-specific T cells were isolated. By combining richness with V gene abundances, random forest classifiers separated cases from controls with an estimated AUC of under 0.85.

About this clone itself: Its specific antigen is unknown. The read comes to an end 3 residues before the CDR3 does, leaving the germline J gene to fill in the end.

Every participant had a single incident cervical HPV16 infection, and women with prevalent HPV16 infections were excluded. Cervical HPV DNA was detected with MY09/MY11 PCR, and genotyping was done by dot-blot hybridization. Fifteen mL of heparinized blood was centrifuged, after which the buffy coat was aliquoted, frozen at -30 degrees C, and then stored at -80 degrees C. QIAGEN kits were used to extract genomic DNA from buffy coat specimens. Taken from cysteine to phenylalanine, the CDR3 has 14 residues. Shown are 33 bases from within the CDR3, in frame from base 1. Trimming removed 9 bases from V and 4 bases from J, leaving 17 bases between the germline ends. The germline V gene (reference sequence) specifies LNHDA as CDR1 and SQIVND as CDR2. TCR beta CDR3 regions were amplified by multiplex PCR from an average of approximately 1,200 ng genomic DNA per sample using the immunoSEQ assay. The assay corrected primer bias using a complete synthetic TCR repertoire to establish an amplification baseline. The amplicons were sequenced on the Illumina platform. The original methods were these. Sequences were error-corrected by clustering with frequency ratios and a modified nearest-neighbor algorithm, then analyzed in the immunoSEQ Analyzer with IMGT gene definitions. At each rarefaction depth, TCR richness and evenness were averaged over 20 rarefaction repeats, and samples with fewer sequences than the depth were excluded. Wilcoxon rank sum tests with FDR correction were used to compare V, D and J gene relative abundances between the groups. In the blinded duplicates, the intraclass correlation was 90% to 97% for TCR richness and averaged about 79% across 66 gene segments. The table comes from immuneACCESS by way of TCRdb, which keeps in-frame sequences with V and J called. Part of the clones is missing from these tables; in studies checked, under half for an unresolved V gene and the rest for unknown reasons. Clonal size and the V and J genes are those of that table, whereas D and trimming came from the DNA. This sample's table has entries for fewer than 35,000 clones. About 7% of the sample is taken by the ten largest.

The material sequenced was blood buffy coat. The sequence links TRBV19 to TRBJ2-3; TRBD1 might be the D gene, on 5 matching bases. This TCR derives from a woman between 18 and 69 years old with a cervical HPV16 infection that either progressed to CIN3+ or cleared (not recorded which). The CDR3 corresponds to CASRDRPSADTQYF. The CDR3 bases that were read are TGTGCCAGCAGAGACAGACCATCTGCAGATACG.